This passage covers 28 T cell receptor beta chains from one sample sequenced in a study of T cell repertoires in aging, cancer and after chemotherapy. Peripheral blood genomic DNA, not sorted cells or RNA, was the template. Rearranged V-D-J TRB sequences were amplified with a mixed TRB-A/B primer pool. Each CDR3 protein gets one entry after TCRdb re-called the multiplex PCR reads with MiXCR. The repertoire holds some 9,200 distinct CDR3 sequences, with 45% to 55% as singletons. The material sequenced was blood. These receptor sequences come from a human donor in good health.

V is TRBV19 and J is TRBJ1-5; a possible D gene is TRBD1 (5 bases). V shed 5 bases and J shed 0 bases, with 8 bases lying between them. This CDR3 is 14 amino acids long. The V gene's germline CDR1 is LNHDA and CDR2 SQIVND (reference sequence). CDR3 bases: TGTGCCAGTAGTGGACACTATAGCAATCAGCCCCAGCATTTT. Translated, it gives CASSGHYSNQPQHF.

The chain uses TRBV27 and TRBJ1-1, with TRBD1 matching 7 bases. The CDR3 runs 15 residues. With 5 bases clipped from V and 0 bases from J, the junction kept 6 bases outside the gene matches. Looked up from germline, CDR1 is MNHEY and CDR2 is SMNVEV (reference sequence). The CDR3 bases are TGTGCCAGCAGTCAGGGACAGTGGGTGAACACTGAAGCTTTCTTT. Protein: CASSQGQWVNTEAFF.

This clonotype is medium-sized by share. The chain recombines TRBV29-1 with TRBJ2-1, with TRBD1 identical over 9 bases. This CDR3 spans 14 amino acids. The germline V gene encodes CDR1 SQVTM and CDR2 ANQGSEA. J gave up 2 bases and V 4 bases, and 3 bases lay outside the gene matches. The CDR3 DNA reads TGCAGCGTTGCCGGACAGGGGACCTACAATGAGCAGTTCTTC. It yields the protein CSVAGQGTYNEQFF.

The chain is built from TRBV6-5 and TRBJ1-1; the D is unclear. The CDR3 runs to 15 residues. CDR1 MNHEY and CDR2 SVGAGI come from the germline V gene. V was shortened by 4 bases and J by 3 bases, with 15 bases between the two germline ends. The CDR3 bases are TGTGCCAGCAGTTCCTACCAGGAGGGTGACACTGAAGCTTTCTTT. Translating gives CASSSYQEGDTEAFF.

The chain uses TRBV19 and TRBJ2-7; D unclear. Germline V lookup: CDR1 LNHDA, CDR2 SQIVND (reference sequence). The ends were cut back, 5 bases at V and 2 bases at J, with 13 bases in the middle. The CDR3 consists of 14 residues. CDR3 sequence (DNA): TGTGCCAGTAGTGCTGCAGGAAACGCCTACGAGCAGTACTTC. Residues: CASSAAGNAYEQYF.

On this clonotype itself: The germline gene is not matched at one end of the junction; a read error may be the cause. The rearrangement links TRBV4-3 to TRBJ2-3; 7 bases are a match to TRBD1. The CDR3 covers 17 residues. The V gene's germline CDR1 is LGHNA and CDR2 YSLEER. The CDR3 loop is CASSQEMTGTYTDTQYF. The DNA of the CDR3 is TGTGCCAGCAGCCAAGAAATGACAGGGACCTACACAGATACGCAGTATTTT.

This clonotype has a handful of counts. The chain carries TRBV18 and TRBJ2-5, with 7 bases that match TRBD1. Looked up from germline, CDR1 is KGHSH and CDR2 is LQKENI. CDR3 length: 14 residues. V dropped 4 bases and J dropped 1; count of bases not matched to a gene: 3. The CDR3 region is CASSLRQGQETQYF. The CDR3 DNA reads as TGTGCCAGCTCACTTCGACAGGGCCAAGAGACCCAGTACTTC. The entire variable domain, with the rest obtained from reference TRBV18 and TRBJ2-5, is as follows: NAGVMQNPRHLVRRRGQEARLRCSPMKGHSHVYWYRQLPEEGLKFMVYLQKENIIDESGMPKERFSAEFPKEGPSILRIQQVVRGDSAAYFCASSLRQGQETQYFGPGTRLLVL.

In nucleotides, the CDR3 is TGTGCCAGCTCGACCCCCTTCCGGGCGGGGGGAACAGATACGCAGTATTTT. Amino acids: CASSTPFRAGGTDTQYF. The V gene is TRBV18, the J gene TRBJ2-3; 8 positions match TRBD2. Germline V gene lookup returns CDR1 KGHSH and CDR2 LQKENI. With 6 bases clipped from V and 3 bases from J, the junction kept 14 bases outside the gene matches. This CDR3 contains 17 residues.

This clonotype was detected only a few times. The chain joins TRBV6-5 to TRBJ2-5, with 10 bases fitting TRBD2. The ends lost 5 bases at V and 2 bases at J; junction bases unmatched: 5. This CDR3 comprises 15 residues. CDR1 is MNHEY and CDR2 is SVGAGI in the germline V gene. As DNA, the CDR3 is TGTGCCAGCAGTCGAGTAGCGGGAGGTCAAGAGACCCAGTACTTC. It is translated as CASSRVAGGQETQYF.

This chain uses TRBV6-5 with TRBJ2-3, with D possibly being TRBD1 or TRBD2 (7 bases each). Trimming took off 5 bases at V and 1 base at J, with 28 bases between the two ends. The CDR3 runs 20 residues. Per the germline V gene, CDR1 is MNHEY and CDR2 is SVGAGI. This CDR3 is CASSHPQGGGAPRRTDTQYF. For the CDR3, the DNA is TGTGCCAGCAGTCATCCCCAGGGGGGGGGGGCCCCCAGGCGCACAGATACGCAGTATTTT.

This clonotype has a handful of counts. The gene calls are TRBV29-1 and TRBJ1-1; D might be TRBD1 (6 bases). The CDR3 is made up of 12 amino acids. V lost 7 bases and J 2 bases, leaving 11 bases between the germline ends. The germline gives CDR1 SQVTM, CDR2 ANQGSEA. The CDR3, as DNA: TGCAGCGCAACCAGGGGTAACACTGAAGCTTTCTTT. This encodes CSATRGNTEAFF.

V usage is TRBV6-5 and J usage is TRBJ1-2; a weak D match, TRBD1 (6 bases). CDR3 length equals 13 residues. CDR1 MNHEY and CDR2 SVGAGI come from the germline V gene. The CDR3 DNA reads as TGTGTTTCAGCCCGACAGGAGGACTATGGCTACACCTTC. It translates to CVSARQEDYGYTF.

This clonotype was observed a handful of times. The genes are TRBV27 and TRBJ2-2; 7 bases are a match to TRBD2. With 0 bases clipped from V and 3 bases from J, the junction kept 4 bases outside the gene matches. Germline lookup yields CDR1 MNHEY and CDR2 SMNVEV (reference sequence). This CDR3 has 16 amino acids. The CDR3 DNA is TGTGCCAGCAGTTTATCGCCTAGCGGATACACCGGGGAGCTGTTTTTT. As protein: CASSLSPSGYTGELFF.

Here the CDR3 reads CSARDLRGTGELFF. CDR3 nucleotides: TGCAGTGCTAGAGATCTTAGGGGCACCGGGGAGCTGTTTTTT. The chain has TRBV20-1 and TRBJ2-2; weak D call: TRBD1 (5 bases). V was cut by 0 bases and J by 4 bases, with 9 bases left in between. This CDR3 contains 14 residues. Germline V lookup: CDR1 DFQATT, CDR2 SNEGSKA (reference sequence).

This clonotype has just one count. This chain connects TRBV18 to TRBJ1-1; 8 bases are shared with TRBD1. Germline CDR1 KGHSH, CDR2 LQKENI. J lost 1 base, V lost 1 base, and 2 bases had no gene match. The CDR3 covers 15 residues. DNA for the CDR3: TGTGCCAGCTCACCACGGGACAGGCAGAACACTGAAGCTTTCTTT. This sequence encodes CASSPRDRQNTEAFF.

For this clonotype: The junction differs from germline at one of its ends, possibly a read error. This chain uses TRBV4-3 with TRBJ2-3; D gene ambiguous. This CDR3 contains 13 residues. Per germline, CDR1 LGHNA and CDR2 YSLEER. As DNA, the CDR3 is TGTGCCAGCAGGCCCCTCGCTGGGAATACGCAGTATTTT. Amino acids: CASRPLAGNTQYF.

The CDR3 sequence: CASSIPGQTKYEQYF. In nucleotides, the CDR3 is TGTGCCAGCAGCATTCCTGGACAGACCAAATACGAGCAGTACTTC. The rearrangement uses TRBV7-9 and TRBJ2-7, with D possibly TRBD1 on 6 matching bases. The CDR3 sequence is 15 residues long. V gave up 5 bases and J gave up 4 bases, with 18 bases separating them. The germline V gene has CDR1 SEHNR and CDR2 FQNEAQ (reference sequence).

As concerns this clonotype: Sequence at one end of the junction differs from germline and may be a read error. J is TRBJ1-1 and V is TRBV10-3; the D is unclear. The germline CDR1 and CDR2 sequences are ENHRY and SYGVKD. The CDR3 is 13 amino acids. CDR3 sequence (DNA): TGTGCCAGCAGTGCACACGTTAACACTGAAGCTTTCTTT. Its protein is CASSAHVNTEAFF.

The sample holds a few counts of this clonotype. The chain joins TRBV6-5 to TRBJ1-5; perhaps TRBD1 as D (6 bases). Per the germline V gene, CDR1 is MNHEY and CDR2 is SVGAGI. Trimming removed 8 bases from V and 3 bases from J, with 8 bases in between. The CDR3 extends over 12 amino acids. DNA of the CDR3: TGTGCCAGCGGGACATCCAATCAGCCCCAGCATTTT. It specifies CASGTSNQPQHF.

The gene calls are TRBV7-2 and TRBJ2-5, with 9 bases fitting TRBD2. This CDR3 spans 14 amino acids. Trimming cost V 3 bases and J 7 bases; bases outside gene matches: 6. Germline CDR1 and CDR2: SGHTA and FQGNSA. The CDR3 loop reads CASSFAGGLGTQYF. CDR3 coding DNA: TGTGCCAGCAGCTTTGCGGGAGGGCTAGGGACCCAGTACTTC.

The chain is built from TRBV27 and TRBJ2-1; a possible D gene is TRBD2 (5 bases). CDR3 length: 16 residues. The V and J ends lost 2 bases and 0 bases respectively, with 11 bases between them. Germline CDR1 reads MNHEY; CDR2 reads SMNVEV (reference sequence). This CDR3 is CASSLSVGSSYNEQFF. DNA of the CDR3: TGTGCCAGCAGTTTAAGCGTGGGGAGCTCCTACAATGAGCAGTTCTTC.

The rearrangement joins TRBV6-5 to TRBJ1-5; 9 bases line up with TRBD1. With 2 bases clipped from V and 4 bases from J, the junction kept 6 bases outside the gene matches. CDR3 length equals 16 residues. Germline CDR1 is MNHEY and CDR2 is SVGAGI. As DNA, the CDR3 is TGTGCCAGCAGTTACACAAACAGGGGGCCTAATCAGCCCCAGCATTTT. This translates into CASSYTNRGPNQPQHF.

The V and J genes are TRBV28 and TRBJ1-5, with TRBD1 as a possible D gene (5 bases). Germline assignment: CDR1 MDHEN and CDR2 SYDVKM. CDR3 size: 14 residues. V shed 2 bases and J shed 7 bases, with 12 bases lying between them. CDR3 protein: CASSLPGGQQPQHF. DNA for the CDR3: TGTGCCAGCAGTTTACCCGGGGGTCAGCAGCCCCAGCATTTT.

This clonotype was picked up a small number of times. The junction does not match germline at one end; this may be a read error. The chain carries TRBV10-3 and TRBJ1-2, with D perhaps matching TRBD1 (5 bases). Germline V CDR1 and CDR2: ENHRY, SYGVKD. The CDR3 runs 14 residues. CDR3 region: CASSYDSSNYGYTF. For the CDR3, the DNA is TGTGCCAGCAGTTACGACAGCTCTAACTATGGCTACACCTTC.

The chain is built from TRBV7-9 and TRBJ1-1; D is uncertain. Trimming left V 5 bases short and J 5 bases short, with 12 bases between. The V gene's germline CDR1 is SEHNR and CDR2 FQNEAQ (reference sequence). The CDR3 contains 13 residues. The CDR3 region is CASSKVRETEAFF. In nucleotides, the CDR3 is TGTGCCAGCAGCAAGGTGAGGGAGACTGAAGCTTTCTTT.

J is TRBJ2-5 and V is TRBV12-3 or TRBV12-4, with TRBD2 identical over 9 bases. Trimming took 5 bases from V and 1 from J; bases not matched to a gene: 11. The CDR3 has 17 residues. In DNA, the CDR3 is TGTGCCAGCAGTGCCAAGCTTAGCGGGGGCTTCCAAGAGACCCAGTACTTC. Encoded protein: CASSAKLSGGFQETQYF.

In its sample, this clonotype was seen a few times. The chain combines TRBV6-1 with TRBJ2-1, with TRBD1 as a possible D gene (5 bases). V was cut by 2 bases and J by 6 bases, with 5 bases left in between. The germline V gene has CDR1 MNHNS and CDR2 SASEGT. CDR3 length: 12 amino acids. CDR3 loop: CASSEQGNEQFF. The CDR3 coding sequence is TGTGCCAGCAGTGAACAGGGCAATGAGCAGTTCTTC.

This chain joins TRBV30 and TRBJ2-2; D uncertain. This CDR3 is built from 12 residues. Deletions cut 0 bases from V and 5 bases from J, with 4 bases between. Germline V gene sequence: CDR1 GTSNPN, CDR2 SVGIG (reference sequence). CDR3 coding DNA: TGTGCCTGGAGTGTAAATACCGGGGAGCTGTTTTTT. This gives the protein CAWSVNTGELFF.